This T cell receptor beta chain derives from a study of T cell responses to AZD1222 COVID-19 vaccine. The CDR3 totals 15 residues. V gave up 4 bases and J gave up 4 bases; unmatched junction bases: 7. The V gene's germline CDR1 is SGHDT and CDR2 YYEEEE. Study conclusions and caveats: Repertoires were sampled only after the peak T cell response. White British ancestry dominated among donors, who included more females, and clonal diversity was possibly underestimated.

To note about this clone: Its antigen is as yet unknown.

Only in-frame clones appear in the TCRdb table, and some are missing; sequencing was by immunoSEQ multiplex PCR. The table records 140,000 to 150,000 clones, about 89% of them present only once. The TCR sequence derives from an adult who received the MenACWY meningococcal vaccine as a control. V is TRBV5-6 and J is TRBJ1-2; TRBD1 matches at 10 bases. The sample in question was peripheral blood, obtained 28 days after the second dose of the MenACWY control vaccine. The CDR3 loop reads CASSGSGTGVYGYTF. CDR3 in DNA: TGTGCCAGCAGCGGTTCCGGGACAGGGGTCTATGGCTACACCTTC.